These 21 T cell receptor beta chains were sequenced from one sample in a study of response to subunit inactivated influenza vaccine. TCRdb analysed the RT-PCR reads with MiXCR anew, one entry per CDR3 protein. This table has 290,000 or so distinct CDR3 sequences, about 20% appearing once. The sample here was PBMCs from blood, taken approximately 20 months after vaccination. These TCRs come from a man aged 45 to 70 who received an inactivated influenza vaccine.

The chain employs TRBV20-1 and TRBJ1-1; 9 bases match TRBD1. CDR1 is DFQATT and CDR2 is SNEGSKA in the germline V gene (reference sequence). V shed 3 bases and J 0 bases; nucleotides not matched to a gene: 8. The CDR3 spans 16 residues. CDR3 nucleotides: TGCAGTGCTAGTCCCGGGACAGGGTTTTTGAACACTGAAGCTTTCTTT. Protein: CSASPGTGFLNTEAFF.

There are many counts of this clonotype. The chain is built from TRBV6-5 and TRBJ2-1; TRBD2 matches at 13 bases. This CDR3 spans 16 amino acids. Germline trimming cut 8 bases from V and 3 bases from J; bases unmatched to any gene: 7. CDR1 is MNHEY, CDR2 SVGAGI, per germline. In DNA form, the CDR3 reads TGTGCCAGCTTTCCGGGACTAGCGGGGCTCTACAATGAGCAGTTCTTC. It yields the protein CASFPGLAGLYNEQFF.

This clonotype was seen a few times. This sequence joins TRBV4-2 and TRBJ1-5, with D unclear. Germline V gene sequence: CDR1 LGHNA, CDR2 YNFKEQ. This CDR3 contains 14 residues. The V and J ends lost 6 bases and 5 bases respectively, with 14 bases between them. The CDR3 DNA sequence: TGTGCCAGCAGTATAACAAATACGGATCAGCCCCAGCATTTT. It specifies CASSITNTDQPQHF.

This clonotype was recorded a few times. The chain couples TRBV7-9 to TRBJ1-1; D perhaps matches TRBD1 (6 bases). The CDR3 spans 14 residues. Germline V gene sequence: CDR1 SEHNR, CDR2 FQNEAQ (reference sequence). V was clipped by 7 bases and J by 0 bases, with 12 bases between them. The CDR3 reads CASTGAPVNTEAFF. Here the CDR3 DNA reads TGTGCCAGCACAGGGGCTCCAGTGAACACTGAAGCTTTCTTT.

The chain carries TRBV29-1 and TRBJ2-2; D gene uncertain. The V end was cut by 5 bases, the J end by 1 base, with 11 bases between. The CDR3 is 14 residues long. Germline V CDR1 and CDR2: SQVTM, ANQGSEA. The CDR3 protein is CSVLWQMNTGELFF. CDR3 nucleotides: TGCAGCGTTCTCTGGCAGATGAACACCGGGGAGCTGTTTTTT.

The rearrangement joins TRBV5-5 to TRBJ2-1; D ambiguous. Trimming removed 4 bases at V and 5 bases at J, with 10 bases between. Germline CDR1 and CDR2: SGHKS and YYEKEE (reference sequence). CDR3 length: 13 residues. The CDR3 bases are TGTGCCAGCAGCCTAAGGACGGACAATGAGCAGTTCTTC. It translates to CASSLRTDNEQFF.

This clonotype was picked up one time. V is TRBV5-1 and J is TRBJ2-7; 11 nucleotides agree with TRBD2. CDR1 and CDR2 from the germline V gene are SGHRS and YFSETQ. This CDR3 contains 19 residues. V shed 0 bases and J 4 bases; nucleotides not matched to a gene: 15. The CDR3 DNA reads TGCGCCAGCAGCTTGGACGGACTAGCGGGCGGTTTTAAGGGATACGAGCAGTACTTC. Residues: CASSLDGLAGGFKGYEQYF.

In its sample, this clonotype was seen a few times. This chain connects TRBV4-2 to TRBJ2-2; tentative D call: TRBD2 (5 bases). V was shortened by 0 bases and J by 5 bases, with 10 bases between the two germline ends. CDR3 length equals 15 residues. Germline V gene lookup returns CDR1 LGHNA and CDR2 YNFKEQ. The CDR3 DNA reads TGTGCCAGCAGCCAAGATTGGAGCGGAACCGGGGAGCTGTTTTTT. Translation: CASSQDWSGTGELFF.

Only a few counts were recorded for this clonotype. The chain joins TRBV6-1 to TRBJ2-3; 14 bases match TRBD2. Germline CDR1 reads MNHNS; CDR2 reads SASEGT. This CDR3 has 17 amino acids. V lost 8 bases and J lost 1; bases outside the gene matches: 8. CDR3 region: CASVRLAGGPGTDTQYF. CDR3 bases: TGTGCCAGCGTAAGACTAGCGGGAGGGCCGGGCACAGATACGCAGTATTTT.

The chain joins TRBV10-1 to TRBJ2-1; TRBD1 matches at 7 bases. Looked up from germline, CDR1 is WNHNN and CDR2 is SYGVQD (reference sequence). This CDR3 is 14 amino acids long. V trimming: 1 base; J trimming: 3 bases; junction bases outside the gene matches: 0. The CDR3 region is CASSEWDSYNEQFF. The CDR3 DNA follows: TGCGCCAGCAGTGAGTGGGACAGCTACAATGAGCAGTTCTTC.

This clonotype has more than one count but fewer than ten. The chain recombines TRBV5-1 with TRBJ1-2; TRBD1 matches at 10 bases. V lost 1 base, J lost 3 bases, and 6 bases stayed unmatched. Germline CDR1 reads SGHRS; CDR2 reads YFSETQ. This CDR3 has 16 amino acids. The CDR3, as DNA: TGCGCCAGCAGCTTGAGGACAGGGGGACATGACTATGGCTACACCTTC. Residues: CASSLRTGGHDYGYTF.

A few counts support this clonotype. This chain uses TRBV12-3 or TRBV12-4 with TRBJ2-2; D is uncertain. Trimming took 7 bases from V and 5 from J, leaving 14 bases between them. The CDR3 runs 14 residues. For the CDR3, the DNA is TGTGCCAGCACCAACATTGTCGGTACCGGGGAGCTGTTTTTT. It is translated as CASTNIVGTGELFF.

This clonotype has a handful of counts. The rearrangement uses TRBV20-1 and TRBJ2-3; no firm D call. Germline CDR1 is DFQATT and CDR2 is SNEGSKA (reference sequence). The CDR3 sequence is 13 residues long. V shed 5 bases and J shed 0 bases, with 9 bases lying between them. The CDR3 protein is CSASLTSTDTQYF. The CDR3 DNA reads as TGCAGTGCTTCCCTAACCAGCACAGATACGCAGTATTTT.

The J gene is TRBJ2-3, the V gene TRBV3-1; 7 bases agree with TRBD2. The V gene's germline CDR1 is LGHDT and CDR2 YNNKEL (reference sequence). The CDR3 is 14 residues long. J gave up 3 bases and V 5 bases, and 5 bases lay outside the gene matches. The CDR3: CASSTERDTDTQYF. The CDR3 bases are TGTGCCAGCAGCACCGAGCGGGATACAGATACGCAGTATTTT.

Written as DNA, the CDR3 is TGTGCCAGCACCCCAGGGGGTCAGAACACTGAAGCTTTCTTT. It is translated as CASTPGGQNTEAFF. The V call is TRBV6-1, the J call TRBJ1-1; 7 bases map to TRBD1. From germline, CDR1 is MNHNS and CDR2 SASEGT. The ends lost 7 bases at V and 1 base at J; junction bases unmatched: 6. The CDR3 has 14 amino acids.

Only a few counts were recorded for this clonotype. Sequence at one end of the junction differs from germline and may be a read error. The chain carries TRBV29-1 and TRBJ1-1, with TRBD1 identical over 7 bases. The length of the CDR3 is 12 residues. CDR1 and CDR2 (germline): SQVTM, ANQGSEA. CDR3 in DNA: TGCAGCGGGCTACAGGGGAACGCTGAAGCTTTCTTT. It codes for CSGLQGNAEAFF.

This chain uses TRBV5-6 with TRBJ2-2, with 7 bases lining up with TRBD1. The trim removed 0 bases at V and 4 bases at J, leaving 3 bases unmatched. The CDR3 spans 15 residues. Per the germline V gene, CDR1 is SGHDT and CDR2 is YYEEEE. In nucleotides, the CDR3 is TGTGCCAGCAGCTTGGCGACAGGGATCACCGGGGAGCTGTTTTTT. This codes for CASSLATGITGELFF.

This clonotype has only a few counts. This rearrangement joins TRBV19 to TRBJ1-3, with D possibly being TRBD1 (5 bases). The germline V gene has CDR1 LNHDA and CDR2 SQIVND (reference sequence). Trimming removed 6 bases from V and 1 base from J, with 13 bases in between. The CDR3 spans 15 residues. CDR3 DNA sequence: TGTGCCAGTAGCGGAACTAGGGGTTCTGGAAACACCATATATTTT. This encodes CASSGTRGSGNTIYF.

This clonotype was detected ten times or more. The chain links TRBV29-1 to TRBJ1-1; TRBD1 matches at 7 bases. Germline-derived CDR1 and CDR2 are SQVTM and ANQGSEA. V shed 7 bases, J shed 5 bases, and the junction held 16 bases outside the gene matches. The CDR3 spans 15 residues. CDR3 loop: CSARSAQGKGTEAFF. CDR3 DNA: TGCAGCGCTAGAAGCGCACAGGGGAAGGGGACTGAAGCTTTCTTT. Full variable domain (missing parts from reference TRBV29-1 and TRBJ1-1): SAVISQKPSRDICQRGTSLTIQCQVDSQVTMMFWYRQQPGQSLTLIATANQGSEATYESGFVIDKFPISRPNLTFSTLTVSNMSPEDSSIYLCSARSAQGKGTEAFFGQGTRLTVV.

This clonotype was seen ten or more times. The chain links TRBV20-1 to TRBJ1-1; D not certain. CDR3 length: 14 residues. CDR1 DFQATT and CDR2 SNEGSKA come from the germline V gene (reference sequence). Trimming left V 0 bases short and J 0 bases short, with 8 bases between. The CDR3 is CSAREGGMNTEAFF. The CDR3 coding sequence is TGCAGTGCTAGAGAGGGAGGGATGAACACTGAAGCTTTCTTT.

The chain uses TRBV7-2 and TRBJ1-5, with D possibly TRBD1 on 6 matching bases. Looked up from germline, CDR1 is SGHTA and CDR2 is FQGNSA. V was shortened by 5 bases and J by 1 base, with 12 bases between the two germline ends. CDR3 length: 15 residues. CDR3 DNA sequence: TGTGCCAGCAGCGCCCAAGGACAGAGCAATCAGCCCCAGCATTTT. It is translated as CASSAQGQSNQPQHF.